Each of the 5 T cell receptor beta chains below was sequenced from the same sample in a study of shared clonotypes between healthy human individuals. TCRdb keeps only in-frame clones here, not all; method: immunoSEQ multiplex PCR. Of roughly 1,500,000 clones listed, 98% are singletons. Sequencing used naive CD4+ T cells sorted from blood. As to subset: CD45RA+ positively selected. The receptors were gathered from a man aged 25 to 40 in good health.

CDR3 in amino acids: CASSPFNTGGISYEQYF. CDR3 nucleotide sequence: TGTGCCAGCTCACCATTTAATACGGGCGGGATCTCCTACGAGCAGTACTTC. The chain links TRBV18 to TRBJ2-7; D is perhaps TRBD2 (6 bases). V was trimmed by 2 bases and J by 0 bases, leaving 17 bases between them. The V gene's germline CDR1 is KGHSH and CDR2 LQKENI. CDR3 size: 17 residues.

V and J are TRBV19 and TRBJ1-5; D is uncertain. CDR1 and CDR2 from the germline V gene are LNHDA and SQIVND (reference sequence). Trimming removed 3 bases from V and 7 bases from J, with 10 bases in between. The CDR3 spans 13 residues. CDR3 coding DNA: TGTGCCAGTAGTATTCCGACGGGCCAGCCCCAGCATTTT. Its translation is CASSIPTGQPQHF.

This rearrangement joins TRBV4-1 to TRBJ2-3; 8 bases match TRBD2. Germline V gene data show CDR1 as MGHRA and CDR2 as YSYEKL. V was clipped by 3 bases and J by 2 bases; unmatched bases: 10. This CDR3 has 17 amino acids. The DNA for the CDR3 is TGCGCCAGCAGCCACCCCGTGAAGCGGGGGTCCACAGATACGCAGTATTTT. Translating it yields CASSHPVKRGSTDTQYF.

V is TRBV5-8 and J is TRBJ1-2; D unresolved. V lost 0 bases and J 0 bases, leaving 6 bases between the germline ends. Germline V CDR1 and CDR2: SGHTS, YDEGEE. The CDR3 totals 14 residues. CDR3 region: CASSLVSPNYGYTF. CDR3 nucleotides: TGTGCCAGCAGCTTGGTCAGTCCTAACTATGGCTACACCTTC.

This chain joins TRBV7-8 and TRBJ1-2; weak D call: TRBD1 (5 bases). CDR3 length: 16 amino acids. V lost 1 base and J lost 1, with 13 bases in between. In germline, CDR1 is SGHVS, CDR2 FQNEAQ. CDR3: CASSLGVGPLNYGYTF. Written as DNA, the CDR3 is TGTGCCAGCAGCTTAGGGGTGGGGCCTCTTAACTATGGCTACACCTTC.